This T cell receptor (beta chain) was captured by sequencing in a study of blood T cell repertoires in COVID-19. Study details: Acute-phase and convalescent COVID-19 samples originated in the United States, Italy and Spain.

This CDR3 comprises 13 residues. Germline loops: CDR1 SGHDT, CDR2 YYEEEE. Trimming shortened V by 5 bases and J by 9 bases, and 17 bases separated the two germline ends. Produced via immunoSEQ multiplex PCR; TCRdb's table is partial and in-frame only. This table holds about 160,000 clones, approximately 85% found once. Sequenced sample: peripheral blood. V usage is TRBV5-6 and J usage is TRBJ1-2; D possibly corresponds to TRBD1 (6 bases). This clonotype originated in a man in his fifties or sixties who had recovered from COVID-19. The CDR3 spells CASSSGTIISYTF. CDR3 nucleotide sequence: TGTGCCAGCAGTTCCGGGACAATTATTAGCTACACCTTC.